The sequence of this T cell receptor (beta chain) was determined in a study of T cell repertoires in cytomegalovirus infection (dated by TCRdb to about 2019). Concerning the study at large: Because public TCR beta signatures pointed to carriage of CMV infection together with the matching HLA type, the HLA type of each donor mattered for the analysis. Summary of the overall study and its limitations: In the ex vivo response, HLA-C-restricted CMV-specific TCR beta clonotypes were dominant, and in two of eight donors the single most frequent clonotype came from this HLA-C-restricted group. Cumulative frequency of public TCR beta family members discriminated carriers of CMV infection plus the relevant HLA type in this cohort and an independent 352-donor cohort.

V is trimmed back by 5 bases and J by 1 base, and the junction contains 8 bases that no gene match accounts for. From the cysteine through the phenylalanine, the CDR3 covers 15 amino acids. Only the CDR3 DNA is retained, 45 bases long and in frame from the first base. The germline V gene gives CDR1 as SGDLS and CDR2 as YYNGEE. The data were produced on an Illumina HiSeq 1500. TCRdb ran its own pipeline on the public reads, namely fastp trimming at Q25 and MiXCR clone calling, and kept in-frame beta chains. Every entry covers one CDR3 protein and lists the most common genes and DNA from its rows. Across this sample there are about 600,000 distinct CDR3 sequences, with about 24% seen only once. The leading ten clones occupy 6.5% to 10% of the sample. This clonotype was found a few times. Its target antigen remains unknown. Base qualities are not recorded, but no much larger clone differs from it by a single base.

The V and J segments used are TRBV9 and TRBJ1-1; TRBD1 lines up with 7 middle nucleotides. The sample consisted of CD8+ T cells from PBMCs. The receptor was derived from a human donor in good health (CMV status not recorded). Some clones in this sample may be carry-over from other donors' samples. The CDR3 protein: CASSPKGATNTEAFF. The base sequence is TGTGCCAGCAGTCCGAAGGGGGCAACGAACACTGAAGCTTTCTTT.